The source of this TCR beta chain is a study of control samples from healthy donors and cancer patients (dated by TCRdb to about 2020). Worth noting for this clone: The target of this receptor is not known. There are no base qualities to consult, and no much larger clone falls within one base.

CDR1 and CDR2 are drawn from the germline V gene: SGHNT, YENEEA. The trim is 2 bases for V and 0 bases for J, with a gap of 11 bases between the germline ends. The cysteine opens and the phenylalanine closes a CDR3 of 16 amino acids. Only the CDR3 DNA stays, 48 bases, in frame from base 1. The library was obtained by the immunoSEQ multiplex PCR assay. TCRdb took over this immuneACCESS table, retaining in-frame rearrangements with V and J assigned. Such tables are incomplete; in checked studies, under half of the missing clones stem from an unresolved V gene, and the remainder is unexplained. The sample has about 170,000 clones on record, around 88% of them singletons. The ten top clones hold nearly 5% of the sample.

Recombination linked TRBV11-3 to TRBJ2-1, with TRBD2 as a weak D call on 6 bases. This receptor was identified in a woman in her thirties in good health. Sequenced: blood. The DNA sequence is TGTGCCAGCAGCTTAAGGAGGGGAAGCTCCTACAATGAGCAGTTCTTC. Translated, it reads CASSLRRGSSYNEQFF.